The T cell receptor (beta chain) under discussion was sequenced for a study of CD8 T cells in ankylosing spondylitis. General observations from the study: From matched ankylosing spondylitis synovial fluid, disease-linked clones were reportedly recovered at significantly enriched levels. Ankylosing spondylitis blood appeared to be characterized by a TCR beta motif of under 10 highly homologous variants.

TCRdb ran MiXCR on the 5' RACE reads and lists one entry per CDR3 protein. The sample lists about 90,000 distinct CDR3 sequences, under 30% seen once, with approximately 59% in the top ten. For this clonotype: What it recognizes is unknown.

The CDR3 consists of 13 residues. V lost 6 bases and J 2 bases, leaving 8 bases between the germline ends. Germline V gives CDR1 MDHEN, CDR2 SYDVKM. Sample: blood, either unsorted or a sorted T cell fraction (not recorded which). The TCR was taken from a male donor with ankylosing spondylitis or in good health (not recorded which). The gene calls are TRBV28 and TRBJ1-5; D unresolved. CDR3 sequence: CASSELGNQPQHF. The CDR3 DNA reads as TGTGCCAGCAGCGAGCTGGGCAATCAGCCCCAGCATTTT.